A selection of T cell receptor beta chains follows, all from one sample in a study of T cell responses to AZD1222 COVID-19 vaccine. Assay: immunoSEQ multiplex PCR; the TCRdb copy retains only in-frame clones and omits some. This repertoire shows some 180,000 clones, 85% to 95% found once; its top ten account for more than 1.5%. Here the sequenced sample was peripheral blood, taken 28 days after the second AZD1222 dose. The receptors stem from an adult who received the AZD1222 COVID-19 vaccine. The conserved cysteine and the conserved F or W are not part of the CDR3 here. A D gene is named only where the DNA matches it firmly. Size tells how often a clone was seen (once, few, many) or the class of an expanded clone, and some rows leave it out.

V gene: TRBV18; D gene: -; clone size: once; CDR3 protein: ASSPQGMNSPLH
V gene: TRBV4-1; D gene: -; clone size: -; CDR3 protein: ASSQYSGPGNSYEQY
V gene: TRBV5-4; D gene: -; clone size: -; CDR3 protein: ASSKGGLNTEAF
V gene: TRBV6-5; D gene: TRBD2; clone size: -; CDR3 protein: ASGGRAGETQY
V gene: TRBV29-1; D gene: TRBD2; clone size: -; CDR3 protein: SVLLAGALETQY
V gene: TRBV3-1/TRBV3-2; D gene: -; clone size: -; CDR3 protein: ASSRDFGNTIY
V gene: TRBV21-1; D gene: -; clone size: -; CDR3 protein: ASSKGGGLAGMLLAKNIQY
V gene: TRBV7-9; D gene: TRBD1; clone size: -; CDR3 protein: ASSLRLGTGPEAF
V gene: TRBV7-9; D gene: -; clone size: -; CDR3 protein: ASSPGRVGANQPQH
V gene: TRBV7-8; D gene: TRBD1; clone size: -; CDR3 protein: ASSPRDRGPQAAF
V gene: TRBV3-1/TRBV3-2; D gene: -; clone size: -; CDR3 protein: ASSQGVIGSTDTQY
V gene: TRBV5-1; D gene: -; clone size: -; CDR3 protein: ASSLAGGLSGNTIY